The rows below give T cell receptor beta chains drawn from one sample of a study of blood T cell repertoires in COVID-19. Here immunoSEQ multiplex PCR was the method, and the copy in TCRdb shows in-frame clones only, minus some. Here the sample spans approximately 200,000 clones, 70% to 80% being singletons. Sample: peripheral blood. These TCRs come from a woman aged 40-49 years with COVID-19, enrolled during active disease. Both conserved end residues are part of each CDR3. A D gene is named only where the DNA matches it firmly. Size is omitted from some rows. Given values are once, few, many or a class for expanded clones.

size: .; J: TRBJ2-7; V: TRBV6-5; D: TRBD1; CDR3: CASRTDRGDEQYF; DNA: TGTGCCAGCAGAACGGACAGGGGCGACGAGCAGTACTTC
size: .; J: TRBJ1-2; V: TRBV4-2; D: TRBD1; CDR3: CASSQEGGSFNYGYTF; DNA: TGTGCCAGCAGCCAAGAAGGGGGCTCCTTTAACTATGGCTACACCTTC
size: .; J: TRBJ1-5; V: TRBV4-2; D: .; CDR3: CASSPSGGGQPQHF; DNA: TGTGCCAGCAGCCCCAGCGGGGGGGGTCAGCCCCAGCATTTT
size: .; J: TRBJ1-1; V: TRBV4-2; D: TRBD1; CDR3: CASSQPTGDTEAFF; DNA: TGTGCCAGCAGCCAACCGACAGGGGACACTGAAGCTTTCTTT
size: .; J: TRBJ2-3; V: TRBV7-2; D: .; CDR3: CASSFYRGTDTQYF; DNA: TGTGCCAGCAGCTTCTATCGGGGTACAGATACGCAGTATTTT
size: .; J: TRBJ2-7; V: TRBV18; D: TRBD2; CDR3: CASSLREGDYEQYF; DNA: TGTGCCAGCTCACTACGGGAGGGGGACTACGAGCAGTACTTC
size: .; J: TRBJ2-7; V: TRBV5-1; D: TRBD1; CDR3: CASSVDRGPNEQYF; DNA: TGCGCCAGCAGCGTGGACAGGGGGCCCAACGAGCAGTACTTC
size: .; J: TRBJ2-1; V: TRBV7-9; D: TRBD2; CDR3: CASSPGGGRPYNEQFF; DNA: TGTGCCAGCAGCCCGGGGGGCGGGAGGCCCTACAATGAGCAGTTCTTC
size: .; J: TRBJ2-7; V: TRBV19; D: .; CDR3: CASSIENRRGEQYF; DNA: TGTGCCAGTAGTATAGAAAATAGACGAGGCGAGCAGTACTTC
size: .; J: TRBJ2-2; V: TRBV18; D: TRBD1; CDR3: CASSRNPGQINTGELFF; DNA: TGTGCCAGCTCACGTAATCCGGGACAGATAAACACCGGGGAGCTGTTTTTT
size: .; J: TRBJ1-1; V: TRBV6-5; D: TRBD1; CDR3: CASETGTGGFTEAFF; DNA: TGTGCCAGCGAGACCGGGACAGGGGGGTTCACTGAAGCTTTCTTT
size: .; J: TRBJ1-2; V: TRBV4-1; D: TRBD1; CDR3: CASSPGTGTAPGGYTF; DNA: TGCGCCAGCAGCCCCGGAACCGGGACAGCCCCTGGTGGCTACACCTTC
size: .; J: TRBJ1-6; V: TRBV11-3; D: .; CDR3: CASSSGAASPLHF; DNA: TGTGCCAGCAGCTCAGGGGCGGCTTCACCCCTCCACTTT
size: .; J: TRBJ2-1; V: TRBV10-2; D: TRBD2; CDR3: CASRRAGGNNEQFF; DNA: TGCGCCAGCAGAAGAGCGGGAGGAAACAATGAGCAGTTCTTC
size: .; J: TRBJ1-2; V: TRBV7-2; D: .; CDR3: CASSLARGGYTF; DNA: TGTGCCAGCAGCTTAGCCCGGGGTGGCTACACCTTC
size: .; J: TRBJ1-6; V: TRBV18; D: .; CDR3: CASSRPRGNNSPLHF; DNA: TGTGCCAGCTCACGACCCAGGGGAAATAATTCACCCCTCCACTTT
size: few; J: TRBJ1-5; V: TRBV19; D: .; CDR3: CASSIHGEGQPQHF; DNA: TGTGCCAGTAGTATCCACGGGGAAGGGCAGCCCCAGCATTTT
size: .; J: TRBJ1-2; V: TRBV19; D: .; CDR3: CASYSGGGGGYTF; DNA: TGTGCCAGCTACAGCGGGGGAGGTGGCGGCTACACCTTC
size: .; J: TRBJ1-5; V: TRBV2; D: .; CDR3: CASSIDSYQPQHF; DNA: TGTGCCAGCAGTATCGACAGTTATCAGCCCCAGCATTTT
size: .; J: TRBJ1-3; V: TRBV7-2; D: .; CDR3: CASSSGFPGNTIYF; DNA: TGTGCCAGCAGCTCAGGGTTTCCTGGAAACACCATATATTTT
size: .; J: TRBJ2-1; V: TRBV5-1; D: .; CDR3: CASSLAEGRRSEQFF; DNA: TGCGCCAGCAGCCTCGCTGAAGGCCGGAGAAGTGAGCAGTTCTTC
size: once; J: TRBJ2-1; V: TRBV5-1; D: TRBD2; CDR3: CASSLAFSGGVYNEQFF; DNA: TGCGCCAGCAGCTTGGCCTTTAGCGGGGGGGTATACAATGAGCAGTTCTTC
size: .; J: TRBJ2-1; V: TRBV2; D: TRBD1; CDR3: CASSLRDRGYNEQFF; DNA: TGTGCCAGCAGTCTCCGGGACAGGGGTTACAATGAGCAGTTCTTC
size: .; J: TRBJ2-5; V: TRBV5-1; D: TRBD2; CDR3: CASSQGRGAETQYF; DNA: TGCGCCAGCAGCCAAGGGCGGGGGGCAGAGACCCAGTACTTC
size: .; J: TRBJ2-3; V: TRBV29-1; D: TRBD1; CDR3: CSVEVWDRDPDTQYF; DNA: TGCAGCGTTGAAGTTTGGGACAGGGACCCAGATACGCAGTATTTT
size: .; J: TRBJ2-3; V: TRBV27; D: TRBD2; CDR3: CASSLTGTSGDTQYF; DNA: TGTGCCAGCAGTTTAACCGGGACTAGCGGGGATACGCAGTATTTT
size: .; J: TRBJ1-2; V: TRBV29-1; D: .; CDR3: CSVSGTEGYGYTF; DNA: TGCAGCGTGTCCGGGACTGAGGGCTATGGCTACACCTTC
size: .; J: TRBJ2-3; V: TRBV3-1/TRBV3-2; D: TRBD2; CDR3: CASSQVVAGTSADTQYF; DNA: TGTGCCAGCAGCCAAGTGGTCGCCGGGACTAGTGCAGATACGCAGTATTTT
size: .; J: TRBJ2-2; V: TRBV18; D: .; CDR3: CATRQGGADTGELFF; DNA: TGTGCCACTCGACAAGGGGGGGCAGACACCGGGGAGCTGTTTTTT
size: few; J: TRBJ2-5; V: TRBV9; D: .; CDR3: CASSVGPRVGGETQYF; DNA: TGTGCCAGCAGCGTAGGCCCGAGGGTCGGGGGAGAGACCCAGTACTTC
size: few; J: TRBJ2-2; V: TRBV10-3; D: .; CDR3: CAISELRQGGNTGELFF; DNA: TGTGCCATCAGTGAGCTCCGGCAGGGTGGGAACACCGGGGAGCTGTTTTTT
size: .; J: TRBJ2-3; V: TRBV7-2; D: TRBD2; CDR3: CASSHGLAGDSDTQYF; DNA: TGTGCCAGCAGCCATGGACTAGCGGGGGATTCCGATACGCAGTATTTT
size: .; J: TRBJ2-7; V: TRBV19; D: TRBD1; CDR3: CASSTFPGTGGVYEQYF; DNA: TGTGCCAGTAGTACCTTTCCCGGGACAGGGGGGGTGTACGAGCAGTACTTC
size: few; J: TRBJ2-5; V: TRBV19; D: .; CDR3: CASGGVALQETQYF; DNA: TGTGCCAGTGGAGGGGTCGCCCTCCAAGAGACCCAGTACTTC
size: .; J: TRBJ2-7; V: TRBV27; D: .; CDR3: CASSLGAPYEQYF; DNA: TGTGCCAGCAGTTTAGGGGCACCCTACGAGCAGTACTTC
size: many; J: TRBJ2-1; V: TRBV12-5; D: .; CDR3: CASGLPPRPEEFF; DNA: TGTGCTAGTGGTTTGCCACCACGGCCAGAGGAGTTCTTC
size: .; J: TRBJ2-7; V: TRBV7-8; D: TRBD2; CDR3: CASSLALRTSGSPVLWYEQYF; DNA: TGTGCCAGCAGCTTAGCGCTAAGGACTAGCGGGAGCCCGGTCCTTTGGTACGAGCAGTACTTC
size: .; J: TRBJ2-7; V: TRBV5-1; D: .; CDR3: CASSLGVASGEGGQYF; DNA: TGCGCCAGCAGCCTAGGGGTAGCTAGTGGGGAAGGCGGGCAGTACTTC
size: .; J: TRBJ2-3; V: TRBV30; D: TRBD2; CDR3: CAWASGSTDTQYF; DNA: TGTGCCTGGGCTAGCGGCAGCACAGATACGCAGTATTTT
size: few; J: TRBJ1-5; V: TRBV9; D: .; CDR3: CASSASNQPQHF; DNA: TGTGCCAGCAGCGCCTCCAATCAGCCCCAGCATTTT
size: few; J: TRBJ1-2; V: TRBV30; D: .; CDR3: CAWSQVGYGYTF; DNA: TGTGCCTGGAGTCAGGTGGGCTATGGCTACACCTTC
size: .; J: TRBJ2-7; V: TRBV5-1; D: .; CDR3: CASSLQGGYEQYF; DNA: TGCGCCAGCAGCTTGCAGGGAGGATACGAGCAGTACTTC
size: .; J: TRBJ1-1; V: TRBV19; D: TRBD1; CDR3: CASSVVQGAAFF; DNA: TGTGCCAGTAGTGTCGTACAGGGGGCGGCTTTCTTT
size: .; J: TRBJ2-3; V: TRBV7-2; D: .; CDR3: CASSFGPGVGDTQYF; DNA: TGTGCCAGCAGCTTTGGCCCAGGGGTGGGGGATACGCAGTATTTT
size: .; J: TRBJ2-1; V: TRBV7-3; D: .; CDR3: CASSPLLGSNEQFF; DNA: TGTGCCAGCAGCCCACTGCTAGGAAGCAATGAGCAGTTCTTC
size: .; J: TRBJ2-2; V: TRBV11-2; D: TRBD2; CDR3: CASSLAGGLNTGELFF; DNA: TGTGCCAGCAGCTTAGCGGGGGGGCTGAACACCGGGGAGCTGTTTTTT
size: .; J: TRBJ1-2; V: TRBV27; D: .; CDR3: CASRGRPNYGYTF; DNA: TGTGCCAGCAGGGGCCGACCGAACTATGGCTACACCTTC
size: once; J: TRBJ2-5; V: TRBV18; D: .; CDR3: CASSPQEAETQYF; DNA: TGTGCCAGCTCACCACAGGAGGCGGAGACCCAGTACTTC
size: .; J: TRBJ2-1; V: TRBV2; D: .; CDR3: CASRVVGYKQFF; DNA: TGTGCCAGCAGAGTGGTGGGCTACAAGCAGTTCTTC
size: .; J: TRBJ2-5; V: TRBV5-5; D: TRBD2; CDR3: CASSLGGGKETQYF; DNA: TGTGCCAGCAGCTTGGGGGGAGGGAAAGAGACCCAGTACTTC
size: .; J: TRBJ2-1; V: TRBV6-1; D: .; CDR3: CASSETTGSSYNEQFF; DNA: TGTGCCAGCAGTGAGACAACAGGGAGCTCCTACAATGAGCAGTTCTTC
size: .; J: TRBJ2-7; V: TRBV27; D: .; CDR3: CASSSGSYEQYF; DNA: TGTGCCAGCAGTTCAGGGTCCTACGAGCAGTACTTC
size: few; J: TRBJ2-2; V: TRBV7-9; D: TRBD1; CDR3: CASSSQGTGVTGELFF; DNA: TGTGCCAGCAGCTCCCAGGGGACAGGGGTCACCGGGGAGCTGTTTTTT